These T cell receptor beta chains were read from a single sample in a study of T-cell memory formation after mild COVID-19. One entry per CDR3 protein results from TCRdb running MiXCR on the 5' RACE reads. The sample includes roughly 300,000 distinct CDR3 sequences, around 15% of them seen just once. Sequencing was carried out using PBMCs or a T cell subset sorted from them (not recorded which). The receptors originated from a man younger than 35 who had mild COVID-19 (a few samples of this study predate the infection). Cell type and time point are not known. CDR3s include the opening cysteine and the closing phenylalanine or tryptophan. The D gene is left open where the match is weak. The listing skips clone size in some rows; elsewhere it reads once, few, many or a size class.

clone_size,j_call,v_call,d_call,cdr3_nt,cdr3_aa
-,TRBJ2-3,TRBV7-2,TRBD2,TGTGCCAGCGGTACTAGCGGGGGGGGAACAGATACGCAGTATTTT,CASGTSGGGTDTQYF
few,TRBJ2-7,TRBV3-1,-,TGTGCCAGCAGCCAAGCCTGGGAGACCTTAATCTACGAGCAGTACTTC,CASSQAWETLIYEQYF
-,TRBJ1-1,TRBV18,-,TGTGCCAGCTCACCATTTAGTACGAACACTGAAGCTTTCTTT,CASSPFSTNTEAFF
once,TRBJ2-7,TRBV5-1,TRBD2,TGCGCCAGCAGCTCGCTAGCGGGGGCACCCTACGAGCAGTACTTC,CASSSLAGAPYEQYF
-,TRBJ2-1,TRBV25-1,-,TGTGCCAGCAGTCATTCGCAGGGCCATGAGCAGTTCTTC,CASSHSQGHEQFF
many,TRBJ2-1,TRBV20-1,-,TGCAGTGCTAGAGATTATAAGCGGGCTACTTACAATGAGCAGTTCTTC,CSARDYKRATYNEQFF
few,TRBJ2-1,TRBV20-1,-,TGCAGTGCTAGAACCACTCCCTACGAGCAGTTCTTC,CSARTTPYEQFF
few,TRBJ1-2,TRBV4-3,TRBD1,TGCGCCAGCAGCCAAGGGGCGGACAGGAGCTATGGCTACACCTTC,CASSQGADRSYGYTF
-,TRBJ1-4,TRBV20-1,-,TGCAGTGCAAACAGGGCGGGAACCGAAAAACTGTTTTTT,CSANRAGTEKLFF
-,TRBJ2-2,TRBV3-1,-,TGTGCCAGCAGCCCGCGTCGGAGGACGAACACCGGGGAGCTGTTTTTT,CASSPRRRTNTGELFF
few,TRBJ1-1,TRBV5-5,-,TGTGCCAGCAGCTTAAGGGGACAACTTGATCTAGGAGCTTTCTTT,CASSLRGQLDLGAFF
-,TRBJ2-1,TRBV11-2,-,TGTGCCAGCAGAGACTTCCCCGATCGTCTTTGGAATGAGCAGTTCTTC,CASRDFPDRLWNEQFF
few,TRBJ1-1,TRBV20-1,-,TGCAGTGCTAGGTCCGGGGACACTGAAGCTTTCTTT,CSARSGDTEAFF